One sample yielded the 30 T cell receptor beta chains listed below, sequenced in a study of CD8+ T cells in alopecia areata. cDNA prepared by RNA extraction and subsequent reverse transcription served as the template for sequencing. Method: immunoSEQ multiplex PCR; TCRdb's copy keeps in-frame clones and lacks some. The sample includes about 210,000 clones, 55% to 70% seen only once; the top ten take around 4.3%. The treatment here: oral pan-JAK inhibitor, 5-10 mg twice daily. The sample here was CD4+ T cells sorted from blood, taken at week 4, from a patient treated with tofacitinib. The receptor source for this set is a human donor with alopecia areata.

The chain uses TRBV27 and TRBJ1-6; D not certain. Trimming stripped 6 bases from V and 0 bases from J, with 12 bases between. Germline assignment: CDR1 MNHEY and CDR2 SMNVEV (reference sequence). This CDR3 is 16 amino acids long. In DNA form, the CDR3 reads TGTGCCAGCAGCCGAGAGGACGTCTCCTATAATTCACCCCTCCACTTT. Amino acids: CASSREDVSYNSPLHF.

In the case of this clone: The sample contains more than one DNA sequence encoding this CDR3. The V call is TRBV7-9, the J call TRBJ2-2; D uncertain. The germline CDR1 and CDR2 sequences are SEHNR and FQNEAQ (reference sequence). Trimming left V 3 bases short and J 5 bases short, with 4 bases between. This CDR3 is 12 amino acids long. The CDR3 nucleotides are TGTGCCAGCAGCTTGGATACCGGGGAGCTGTTTTTT. It codes for CASSLDTGELFF. Together with reference TRBV7-9 and TRBJ2-2, the CDR3 gives the full variable domain: DTGVSQNPRHKITKRGQNVTFRCDPISEHNRLYWYRQTLGQGPEFLTYFQNEAQLEKSRLLSDRFSAERPKGSFSTLEIQRTEQGDSAMYLCASSLDTGELFFGEGSRLTVL.

This clone appeared a few times. The chain uses TRBV4-3 and TRBJ1-2; 8 nucleotides align to TRBD1. The germline CDR1 and CDR2 sequences are LGHNA and YSLEER. The junction had 6 bases not matched to a gene; V was cut back by 2 bases and J by 4 bases. There are 15 residues in the CDR3. CDR3 sequence: CASSQTPTGVYGYTF. CDR3 coding DNA: TGCGCCAGCAGCCAAACCCCGACAGGGGTCTATGGCTACACCTTC.

This clone was counted a few times. This chain connects TRBV30 to TRBJ1-3, with TRBD1 identical over 7 bases. The CDR3 is 14 residues long. Germline CDR1 and CDR2: GTSNPN and SVGIG (reference sequence). The V and J ends lost 3 bases and 0 bases, in that order; junction bases with no gene match: 2. The CDR3 DNA is TGTGCCTGGAGGGACAGGACCTCTGGAAACACCATATATTTT. It translates to CAWRDRTSGNTIYF.

The V gene is TRBV7-9, the J gene TRBJ1-1; 7 bases agree with TRBD1. From germline, CDR1 is SEHNR and CDR2 FQNEAQ (reference sequence). The CDR3 covers 13 residues. The V gene end was trimmed by 8 bases and the J gene end by 6 bases; junction bases not matched to a gene: 9. The CDR3 loop is CASGYRGVPEAFF. The DNA of the CDR3 is TGTGCCAGCGGGTACAGGGGAGTGCCTGAAGCTTTCTTT.

This clone was found once. The rearrangement uses TRBV6-5 and TRBJ1-2, with D maybe TRBD1 (6 bases). The CDR3 covers 13 residues. Germline V lookup: CDR1 MNHEY, CDR2 SVGAGI. V was pared by 7 bases and J by 2 bases, with 11 bases between. CDR3 residues: CASNREENYGYTF. The CDR3 bases are TGTGCCAGCAACAGGGAAGAAAACTATGGCTACACCTTC.

The rearrangement joins TRBV7-2 to TRBJ1-4, with 8 bases that match TRBD1. Germline V lookup: CDR1 SGHTA, CDR2 FQGNSA. This CDR3 spans 16 amino acids. The ends lost 2 bases at V and 5 bases at J; junction bases unmatched: 7. In nucleotides, the CDR3 is TGTGCCAGCAGCTTAAGGCCAGGGGGCGCGAATGAAAAACTGTTTTTT. This codes for CASSLRPGGANEKLFF.

This chain links TRBV21-1 with TRBJ2-5; the table names TRBD2, a call not compared with the DNA. TRBV21-1 is noted as a pseudogene. The CDR3 sequence is 14 residues long. The CDR3, as DNA: TGTGCCAGCAGCAAAGATGAGGATCAGGAGACCCAGTACTTC. It encodes CASSKDEDQETQYF.

CDR3 protein: CASSGQGSNQPQHF. In DNA form, the CDR3 reads TGTGCCAGCAGCGGACAGGGGAGCAATCAGCCCCAGCATTTT. J is TRBJ1-5 and V is TRBV7-2, with 9 bases aligning to TRBD1. Germline V gives CDR1 SGHTA, CDR2 FQGNSA. The CDR3 extends over 14 amino acids. Losses at the gene ends were 5 bases for V and 1 base for J; bases not matched to a gene: 0.

The rearrangement joins TRBV30 to TRBJ2-1; the match to TRBD2 covers 7 bases. Looked up from germline, CDR1 is GTSNPN and CDR2 is SVGIG (reference sequence). The CDR3 is 13 residues long. With 4 bases clipped from V and 8 bases from J, the junction kept 8 bases outside the gene matches. As DNA, the CDR3 is TGTGCCTGGACCCTCTACCGGGGGGATGAGCAGTTCTTC. Its translation: CAWTLYRGDEQFF.

Only a few counts were recorded for this clone. This sequence joins TRBV4-3 and TRBJ1-2, with 8 bases aligning to TRBD1. With 5 bases clipped from V and 0 bases from J, the junction kept 11 bases outside the gene matches. This CDR3 is built from 17 residues. CDR1 and CDR2 (germline): LGHNA, YSLEER. The CDR3 loop is CASSLTLVGQANYGYTF. In DNA, the CDR3 is TGCGCCAGCAGCTTAACCCTTGTGGGACAGGCTAACTATGGCTACACCTTC.

CDR3 sequence: CASSVFGSGGRTDTQYF. As DNA, the CDR3 is TGTGCCAGCAGCGTATTCGGTAGCGGGGGCCGCACAGATACGCAGTATTTT. The chain employs TRBV9 and TRBJ2-3; 9 bases match TRBD2. The junction had 7 bases not matched to a gene; V was cut back by 1 base and J by 1 base. The germline CDR1 and CDR2 sequences are SGDLS and YYNGEE. The CDR3 spans 17 residues.

This chain links TRBV5-6 with TRBJ2-3, with D perhaps TRBD1 (5 bases). This CDR3 is 13 amino acids long. Germline assignment: CDR1 SGHDT and CDR2 YYEEEE. V was pared by 3 bases and J by 7 bases, with 12 bases between. In DNA form, the CDR3 reads TGTGCCAGCAGCTCTGTGGGGCGCAATACGCAGTATTTT. It translates to CASSSVGRNTQYF.

The V call is TRBV27, the J call TRBJ2-5; unclear D gene. Trimming removed 5 bases at V and 5 bases at J, with 18 bases between. The CDR3 consists of 15 residues. Germline CDR1 is MNHEY and CDR2 is SMNVEV (reference sequence). CDR3: CASSPAPQPVETQYF. In DNA form, the CDR3 reads TGTGCCAGCAGTCCTGCCCCCCAACCTGTTGAGACCCAGTACTTC.

V gene TRBV6-6 combines with J gene TRBJ1-1; tentatively, D is TRBD1 (5 bases). The CDR3 totals 13 residues. V was clipped by 2 bases and J by 6 bases, with 10 bases between them. Germline assignment: CDR1 MNHNY and CDR2 SVGAGI (reference sequence). In DNA form, the CDR3 reads TGTGCCAGCAGTTACGAGGGGTACGCTGAAGCTTTCTTT. Protein sequence: CASSYEGYAEAFF.

The V gene is TRBV7-9, the J gene TRBJ2-1; D not certain. The CDR3 is made up of 12 amino acids. The germline CDR1 and CDR2 sequences are SEHNR and FQNEAQ (reference sequence). Trimming cost V 4 bases and J 9 bases, with 10 bases left between them. CDR3 nucleotide sequence: TGTGCCAGCAGCTCCAGGATTAGTGAGCAGTTCTTC. Translated, it gives CASSSRISEQFF.

The rearrangement joins TRBV23-1 to TRBJ1-6; 8 bases map to TRBD1. TRBV23-1 is marked as an open reading frame, function uncertain. The ends lost 0 bases at V and 1 base at J; junction bases unmatched: 2. The CDR3 has 17 amino acids. In DNA form, the CDR3 reads TGCGCCAGCAGTCAATCGGACAGGGCGTCCTATAATTCACCCCTCCACTTT. It codes for CASSQSDRASYNSPLHF.

This clone has a handful of counts. The chain recombines TRBV2 with TRBJ1-5; TRBD1 matches 7 bases. The V gene end was trimmed by 6 bases and the J gene end by 4 bases; junction bases not matched to a gene: 6. The CDR3 is made up of 14 amino acids. The germline gives CDR1 SNHLY, CDR2 FYNNEI. CDR3 amino acids: CASRTGQSNQPQHF. The CDR3 nucleotides read TGTGCCAGCAGGACGGGACAGTCTAATCAGCCCCAGCATTTT.

The J gene is TRBJ2-7, the V gene TRBV27; D is unclear. The DNA end is more similar to TRBJ2-4, so the J call may be wrong. The CDR3 loop spans 12 amino acids. Germline values: CDR1 MNHEY, CDR2 SMNVEV (reference sequence). The CDR3 nucleotides are TGTGCCAGCAGTTCTTTTTCGAGCATTCAGTACTTC. This translates into CASSSFSSIQYF.

The chain recombines TRBV29-1 with TRBJ1-2; the match to TRBD1 covers 7 bases. Germline-derived CDR1 and CDR2 are SQVTM and ANQGSEA. The CDR3 totals 12 residues. Trimming cost V 6 bases and J 4 bases; bases outside gene matches: 5. CDR3 sequence reads: CSVAQGPYGYTF. CDR3 nucleotide sequence: TGCAGCGTCGCACAGGGGCCCTATGGCTACACCTTC.

The sample holds a few counts of this clone. The genes are TRBV7-2 and TRBJ2-5, with D possibly TRBD2 on 5 matching bases. V gave up 5 bases and J gave up 2 bases, with 18 bases separating them. CDR1 is SGHTA, CDR2 FQGNSA, per germline. This CDR3 contains 16 residues. The CDR3 protein is CASSDRRGGHQETQYF. The CDR3 coding sequence is TGTGCCAGCAGCGACCGACGGGGTGGGCATCAAGAGACCCAGTACTTC.

This sequence joins TRBV30 and TRBJ1-1, with 8 positions matching TRBD1. Germline trimming cut 3 bases from V and 4 bases from J; bases unmatched to any gene: 1. The germline V gene has CDR1 GTSNPN and CDR2 SVGIG (reference sequence). This CDR3 is built from 12 residues. CDR3 region: CAWSGQGTEAFF. CDR3 coding DNA: TGTGCCTGGAGCGGACAGGGCACTGAAGCTTTCTTT.

The genes are TRBV7-2 and TRBJ2-7; either TRBD1 or TRBD2 may supply D (5 bases each). Per the germline V gene, CDR1 is SGHTA and CDR2 is FQGNSA. The ends were cut back, 1 base at V and 2 bases at J, with 6 bases in the middle. CDR3 length: 13 amino acids. CDR3 DNA sequence: TGTGCCAGCAGCTTAGGGGGACCCTACGAGCAGTACTTC. Amino acids: CASSLGGPYEQYF.

In this sample, this clone turned up a few times. Other DNA variants within this sample encode the same CDR3. The J gene is TRBJ2-3, the V gene TRBV29-1; a possible D gene is TRBD2 (6 bases). The CDR3 is made up of 12 amino acids. Between the trimmed V and J ends, which lost 5 bases and 2 bases, there was a span of 8 bases. The V gene's germline CDR1 is SQVTM and CDR2 ANQGSEA. Written as DNA, the CDR3 is TGCAGCGTTCGACTAGACACAGATACGCAGTATTTT. Its protein product is CSVRLDTDTQYF.

The chain links TRBV4-2 to TRBJ1-1, with D hard to call. Trimming pared 0 bases from V and 1 base from J, leaving 9 bases between. Germline loops: CDR1 LGHNA, CDR2 YNFKEQ. This CDR3 has 15 residues. The CDR3 spells CASSQEGRRNTEAFF. CDR3 sequence (DNA): TGTGCCAGCAGCCAAGAAGGGCGGCGGAACACTGAAGCTTTCTTT.

The V call is TRBV14, the J call TRBJ2-7; D is uncertain. Germline CDR1 reads SGHDN; CDR2 reads FVKESK. CDR3 size: 13 residues. V lost 3 bases, J lost 7 bases, and 13 bases lay in between. CDR3 residues: CASSQRSAGEQYF. CDR3 nucleotide sequence: TGTGCCAGCAGCCAGAGATCGGCAGGTGAGCAGTACTTC.

The chain has TRBV5-1 and TRBJ2-1; 8 bases are a match to TRBD1. The germline gives CDR1 SGHRS, CDR2 YFSETQ. The CDR3 is 16 amino acids. The ends lost 3 bases at V and 7 bases at J; junction bases unmatched: 12. The CDR3: CASSWYGDRLTNEQFF. The CDR3 DNA is TGCGCCAGCAGCTGGTACGGGGACAGGCTAACTAATGAGCAGTTCTTC.

This clone was counted between two and nine times. This chain links TRBV2 with TRBJ2-5, with a weak D call TRBD2 (7 bases). V lost 4 bases and J 1 base, leaving 13 bases between the germline ends. The CDR3 consists of 15 residues. Germline V gene lookup returns CDR1 SNHLY and CDR2 FYNNEI. The CDR3 is CASSVGGPRQETQYF. The CDR3 bases are TGTGCCAGCAGTGTCGGGGGGCCTCGCCAAGAGACCCAGTACTTC.

CDR3 coding DNA: TGTGCCAGCAGTGAAGTTGGGGGGGCCAAAAACATTCAGTACTTC. Translation: CASSEVGGAKNIQYF. The chain links TRBV2 to TRBJ2-4, with D possibly TRBD2 on 6 matching bases. CDR3 size: 15 residues. Trimming cost V 1 base and J 1 base, with 8 bases left between them. In germline, CDR1 is SNHLY, CDR2 FYNNEI.

This clone was counted once. This sequence joins TRBV5-1 and TRBJ2-4; tentative D call: TRBD2 (6 bases). V was trimmed by 4 bases and J by 1 base, leaving 15 bases between them. Germline CDR1 is SGHRS and CDR2 is YFSETQ. The CDR3 length is 16 residues. This CDR3 reads CASSPAGGMAKNIQYF. The CDR3 DNA reads TGCGCCAGCAGCCCTGCTGGAGGGATGGCCAAAAACATTCAGTACTTC.